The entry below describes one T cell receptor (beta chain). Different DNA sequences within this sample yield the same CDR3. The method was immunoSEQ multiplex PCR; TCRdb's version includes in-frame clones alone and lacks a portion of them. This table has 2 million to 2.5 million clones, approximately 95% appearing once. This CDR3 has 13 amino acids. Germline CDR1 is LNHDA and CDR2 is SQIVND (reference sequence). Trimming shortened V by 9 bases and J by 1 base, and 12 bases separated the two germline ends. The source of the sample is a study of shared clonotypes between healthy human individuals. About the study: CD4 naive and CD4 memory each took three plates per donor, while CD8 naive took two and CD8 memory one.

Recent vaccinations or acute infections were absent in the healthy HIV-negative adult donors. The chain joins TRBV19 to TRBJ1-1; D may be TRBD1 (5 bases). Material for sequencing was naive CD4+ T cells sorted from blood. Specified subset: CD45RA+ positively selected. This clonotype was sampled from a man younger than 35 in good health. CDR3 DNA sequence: TGTGCCAGCTCTCGTCAGGGGAACACTGAAGCTTTCTTT. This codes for CASSRQGNTEAFF.